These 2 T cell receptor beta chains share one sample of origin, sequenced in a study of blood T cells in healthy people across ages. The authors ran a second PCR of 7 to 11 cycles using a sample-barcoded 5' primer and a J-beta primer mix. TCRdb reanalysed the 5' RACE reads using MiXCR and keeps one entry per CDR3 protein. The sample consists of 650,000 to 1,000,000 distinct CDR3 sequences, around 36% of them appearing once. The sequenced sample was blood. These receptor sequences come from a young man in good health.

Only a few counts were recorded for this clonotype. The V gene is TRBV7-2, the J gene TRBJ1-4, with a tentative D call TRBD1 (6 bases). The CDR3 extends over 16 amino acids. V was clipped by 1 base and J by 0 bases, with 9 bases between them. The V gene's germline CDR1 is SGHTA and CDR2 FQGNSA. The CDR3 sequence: CASSLVWDTTNEKLFF. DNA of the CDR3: TGTGCCAGCAGCTTAGTTTGGGACACAACTAATGAAAAACTGTTTTTT.

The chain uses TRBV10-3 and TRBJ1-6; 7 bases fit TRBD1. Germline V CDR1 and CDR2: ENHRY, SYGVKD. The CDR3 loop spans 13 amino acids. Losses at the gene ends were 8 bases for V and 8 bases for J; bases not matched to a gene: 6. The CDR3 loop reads CAIGTGADSPLHF. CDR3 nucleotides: TGTGCCATCGGAACAGGGGCGGATTCACCCCTCCACTTT.